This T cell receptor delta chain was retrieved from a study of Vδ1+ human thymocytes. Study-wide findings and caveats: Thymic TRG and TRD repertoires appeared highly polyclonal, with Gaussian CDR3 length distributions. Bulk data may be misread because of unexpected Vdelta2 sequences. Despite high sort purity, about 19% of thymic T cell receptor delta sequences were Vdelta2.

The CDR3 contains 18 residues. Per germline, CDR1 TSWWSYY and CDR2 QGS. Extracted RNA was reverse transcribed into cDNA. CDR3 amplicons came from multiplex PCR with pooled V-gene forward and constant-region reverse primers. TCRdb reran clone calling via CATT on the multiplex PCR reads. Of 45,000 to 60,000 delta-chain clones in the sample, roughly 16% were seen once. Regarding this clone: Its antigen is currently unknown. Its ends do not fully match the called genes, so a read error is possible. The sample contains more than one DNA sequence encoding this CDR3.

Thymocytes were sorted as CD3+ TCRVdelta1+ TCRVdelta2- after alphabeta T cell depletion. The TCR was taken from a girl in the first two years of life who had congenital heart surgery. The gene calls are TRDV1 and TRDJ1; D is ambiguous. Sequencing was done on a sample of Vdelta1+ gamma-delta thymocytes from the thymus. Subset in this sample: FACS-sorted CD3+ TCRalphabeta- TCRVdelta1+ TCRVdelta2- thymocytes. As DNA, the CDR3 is TGTGCTCTTGGGGAACTCACCCACCGGAGCCGTTACACCGATAAACTCATCTTC. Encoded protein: CALGELTHRSRYTDKLIF.